The rows below give T cell receptor beta chains drawn from one sample of a study of neurological immune-mediated disorders. MiXCR was run by TCRdb on the 5' RACE reads, yielding one entry per CDR3 protein. In the table there are roughly 50,000 distinct CDR3 sequences, 10% of which are singletons. The specimen sequenced was PBMCs. Receptors were obtained from an older man with HTLV-1-associated myelopathy (HAM/TSP). Both conserved end residues are part of each CDR3. D genes are given only for firm matches. Clone size, where shown, is once, few, many, or a class for clones that have expanded.

>TRBD2|many|15|TRBJ2-1|TRBV20-1
TGCAGTGCTAGAGATCCGGGACTAGCCCACAATGAGCAGTTCTTC
CSARDPGLAHNEQFF
>.|many|13|TRBJ1-1|TRBV5-1
TGCGCCAGCAGCGTCGAGATGAACACTGAAGCTTTCTTT
CASSVEMNTEAFF
>TRBD2|many|15|TRBJ2-1|TRBV12-3/TRBV12-4
TGTGCCAGCAGTAGTAGCGGGAGGACCTACAATGAGCAGTTCTTC
CASSSSGRTYNEQFF
>TRBD2|few|17|TRBJ2-5|TRBV5-1
TGCGCCAGCAGCCATGGACTAGCGGGAGTTCCCGAAGAGACCCAGTACTTC
CASSHGLAGVPEETQYF
>TRBD1|many|14|TRBJ1-2|TRBV10-3
TGTGCCATCAGTGAGCCGACAGGGGATTATGGCTACACCTTC
CAISEPTGDYGYTF
>TRBD1|many|15|TRBJ1-2|TRBV5-1
TGCGCCAGCAGCGCCGCGACAGGGGGCAACTATGGCTACACCTTC
CASSAATGGNYGYTF
>TRBD1|many|15|TRBJ2-5|TRBV2
TGTGCCAGCAGCCGACAAACAGGGGGGCAAGAGACCCAGTACTTC
CASSRQTGGQETQYF
>.|many|11|TRBJ1-4|TRBV28
TGTGCCAGCAGGTACCTTGAAAAACTGTTTTTT
CASRYLEKLFF
>.|many|15|TRBJ2-2|TRBV13
TGTGCCAGCAGCTTTGACAGGGAGGAAACCGGGGAGCTGTTTTTT
CASSFDREETGELFF
>.|many|13|TRBJ2-3|TRBV5-1
TGCGCCAGCAAACGGCAGTACACAGATACGCAGTATTTT
CASKRQYTDTQYF
>.|many|14|TRBJ2-7|TRBV7-2
TGTGCCAGCAGCTTAGATTTCTCGAACTACGAGCAGTACTTC
CASSLDFSNYEQYF
>.|.|14|TRBJ1-2|TRBV4-2
TGTGCCAGCAGCCAAGAAGTGGGCGCTTATGACTACACCTTC
CASSQEVGAYDYTF
>.|.|15|TRBJ2-1|TRBV5-1
TGCGCCAGCAGCGAGCTGACGGGGGTCTACAATGAGCAGTTCTTC
CASSELTGVYNEQFF
>.|many|11|TRBJ2-7|TRBV20-1
TGCAGTGCTAGAGATCGGACCGAGCAGTACTTC
CSARDRTEQYF
>.|many|12|TRBJ1-1|TRBV15
TGTGCCACCAGCAGAGTTAACACCGAAGCTTTCTTT
CATSRVNTEAFF
>.|many|11|TRBJ2-7|TRBV20-1
TGCAGTGCTAGAGATATAGACGAGCAGTACTTC
CSARDIDEQYF
>TRBD2|.|14|TRBJ2-7|TRBV20-1
TGCAGTGCTATCATGACTAGCGGCCTCTACGAGCAGTACTTC
CSAIMTSGLYEQYF
>.|many|15|TRBJ1-5|TRBV3-1
TGTGCCAGCAGCCAAGGGCTGCTAAGCAATCAGCCCCAGCATTTT
CASSQGLLSNQPQHF
>.|many|14|TRBJ1-1|TRBV21-1
TGTGCCAGCAGCAACCCGACAGGGGACTCTGAAGCTTTCTTT
CASSNPTGDSEAFF
>TRBD2|many|13|TRBJ2-5|TRBV12-3/TRBV12-4
TGTGCCAGCAGCGGCGGACTAGCGGGGACCCAGTACTTC
CASSGGLAGTQYF
>TRBD1|many|13|TRBJ1-6|TRBV11-1
TGTGCCAGCAGTTTTAGGGGGCATTCACCCCTCCACTTT
CASSFRGHSPLHF
>TRBD2|many|14|TRBJ2-1|TRBV7-9
TGTGCCAGCGACACTAGCGGGAGTATGTATGAGCAGTTCTTC
CASDTSGSMYEQFF
>TRBD2|many|15|TRBJ2-1|TRBV7-2
TGTGCCAGCAACCTAGCGGCCAGCTCCTACAATGAGCAGTTCTTC
CASNLAASSYNEQFF
>.|many|12|TRBJ2-1|TRBV28
TGTGCCAGCAGTCTGTCTACGTGGGAGCAGTTCTTC
CASSLSTWEQFF
>.|.|14|TRBJ2-1|TRBV20-1
TGCAGTGCTAGGGATGGGAGGAGCTACAATGAGCAGTTCTTC
CSARDGRSYNEQFF
>TRBD2|many|15|TRBJ2-1|TRBV5-1
TGCGCCAGCAGCTGGGGACTAGCGGGGAACGGTGAGCAGTTCTTC
CASSWGLAGNGEQFF
>.|.|15|TRBJ1-3|TRBV4-2
TGTGCCAGCAGCCAAGGGTGGGGCTCTGGAAAAACCGTATATTTT
CASSQGWGSGKTVYF